This is a list of T cell receptor beta chains from one sample in a study of blood T cells in healthy people across ages. TCRdb processed the 5' RACE reads anew with MiXCR; each CDR3 protein has one entry. The data contain over 1,200,000 distinct CDR3 sequences, roughly 59% of them singletons. Sequenced sample: blood. These receptors were taken from a man younger than 30 in good health. CDR3s include the opening cysteine and the closing phenylalanine or tryptophan. The order of the fields is V gene, J gene, clone size, D gene, CDR3 protein, CDR3 DNA. D genes are given only for firm matches. The size entry is marked missing in some rows and otherwise reads once, few, many or a size class.

TRBV4-1,TRBJ2-7,-,TRBD1,CASSHAGTASYEQYF,TGCGCCAGCAGCCACGCCGGGACAGCTTCCTACGAGCAGTACTTC
TRBV7-2,TRBJ2-1,few,TRBD2,CASSPQSGAPYNEQFF,TGTGCCAGCAGCCCCCAGAGCGGGGCCCCCTACAATGAGCAGTTCTTC
TRBV9,TRBJ2-4,-,-,CAGSPDSREQYF,TGTGCCGGCAGCCCAGATAGTCGGGAGCAGTACTTC
TRBV10-3,TRBJ2-7,-,TRBD1,CAISRQGGSEQYF,TGTGCCATCAGTCGACAGGGGGGATCCGAGCAGTACTTC
TRBV5-1,TRBJ2-5,-,-,CASSAGAGRTQETQYF,TGCGCCAGCAGCGCCGGGGCAGGACGGACCCAAGAGACCCAGTACTTC
TRBV7-6,TRBJ2-1,-,TRBD2,CASTTLVLAGYNRSYNEQFF,TGTGCCAGCACCACGTTGGTACTAGCGGGGTATAATAGGTCCTACAATGAGCAGTTCTTC
TRBV14,TRBJ1-2,-,-,CASSPQVGYGYTF,TGTGCCAGCAGCCCCCAAGTGGGTTATGGCTACACCTTC
TRBV7-8,TRBJ1-4,-,-,CASSLATLGGNEKLFF,TGTGCCAGCAGCCTAGCGACACTGGGCGGAAATGAAAAACTGTTTTTT
TRBV4-3,TRBJ1-4,few,-,CASSQVKQAPNEKLFF,TGCGCCAGCAGCCAAGTAAAGCAGGCTCCTAATGAAAAACTGTTTTTT
TRBV27,TRBJ2-1,once,-,CASSAPRRYNEQFF,TGTGCCAGCAGTGCCCCCCGTAGGTACAATGAGCAGTTCTTC
TRBV7-2,TRBJ2-4,-,-,CASSLGGLGARKNIQYF,TGTGCCAGCAGCTTAGGCGGCCTGGGGGCTAGAAAAAACATTCAGTACTTC
TRBV25-1,TRBJ2-1,few,TRBD1,CASSAGSGDSQFF,TGTGCCAGCAGCGCGGGTAGTGGGGACAGTCAGTTCTTC
TRBV6-2/TRBV6-3,TRBJ2-7,-,-,CASGLAENRDAYEQYF,TGTGCCAGCGGCCTCGCCGAAAACAGGGACGCCTACGAGCAGTACTTC
TRBV6-5,TRBJ2-1,-,TRBD2,CASSYSSSGSDEQFF,TGTGCCAGCAGTTACTCGAGTAGCGGGAGTGATGAGCAGTTCTTC
TRBV25-1,TRBJ1-2,few,TRBD1,CASDGTGYGYTF,TGTGCCAGCGACGGGACAGGCTATGGCTACACCTTC
TRBV25-1,TRBJ2-1,-,TRBD2,CASSEWGLAGYNEQFF,TGTGCCAGCAGTGAATGGGGACTAGCGGGGTACAATGAGCAGTTCTTC
TRBV18,TRBJ2-1,few,-,CASSLATSYNEQFF,TGTGCCAGCTCACTAGCGACCTCCTACAATGAGCAGTTCTTC
TRBV29-1,TRBJ2-7,-,-,CSGGGQPLYEQYF,TGCAGCGGCGGCGGGCAACCCCTATACGAGCAGTACTTC
TRBV2,TRBJ2-1,once,-,CAGNPKVGNEQFF,TGTGCCGGTAATCCGAAGGTGGGCAATGAGCAGTTCTTC
TRBV25-1,TRBJ2-1,-,-,CASSEPRERNNEQFF,TGTGCCAGCAGTGAACCCCGGGAGAGGAACAATGAGCAGTTCTTC
TRBV20-1,TRBJ2-3,-,TRBD1,CSARDRKFGTQYF,TGCAGTGCTAGGGACAGGAAATTCGGTACGCAGTATTTT
TRBV7-9,TRBJ1-3,-,-,CASSLFPGSGNTIYF,TGTGCCAGCAGCTTATTTCCCGGGTCTGGAAACACCATATATTTT
TRBV20-1,TRBJ1-2,-,-,CSARVQTYGYTF,TGCAGTGCTAGGGTCCAAACCTATGGCTACACCTTC
TRBV5-1,TRBJ1-1,-,-,CASSLIGFAEAFF,TGCGCCAGCAGCTTGATCGGATTCGCGGAGGCTTTCTTT
TRBV5-1,TRBJ2-1,few,TRBD2,CASSLRPGLAGAYNEQFF,TGCGCCAGCAGCTTGCGACCGGGACTAGCGGGAGCCTACAATGAGCAGTTCTTC
TRBV7-2,TRBJ2-1,-,-,CASSLTRRMEEQFF,TGTGCCAGCAGCCTCACCAGGAGGATGGAAGAGCAGTTCTTC
TRBV7-9,TRBJ2-7,many,-,CASSLVSYEQYF,TGTGCCAGCAGCTTAGTCTCCTACGAGCAGTACTTC
TRBV20-1,TRBJ1-1,-,-,CSARAFEGLNTEAFF,TGCAGTGCCCGGGCCTTCGAGGGATTGAACACTGAAGCTTTCTTT
TRBV29-1,TRBJ2-6,-,TRBD1,CSVPTAGTGISGANVLTF,TGCAGCGTCCCTACCGCCGGGACAGGGATCAGTGGGGCCAACGTCCTGACTTTC
TRBV4-1,TRBJ2-5,-,TRBD1,CASSQEKGAQGETQYF,TGCGCCAGCAGCCAAGAGAAGGGGGCGCAGGGAGAGACCCAGTACTTC
TRBV27,TRBJ2-7,once,-,CASSLYPGNSYEQYF,TGTGCCAGCAGTTTATATCCAGGAAACTCCTACGAGCAGTACTTC